Listed here are 27 T cell receptor beta chains from one sample, sequenced in a study of blood T cell repertoires in COVID-19. Here immunoSEQ multiplex PCR was the method, and the copy in TCRdb shows in-frame clones only, minus some. The sample contains about 59,000 clones, about nine tenths of which appear only once. Sequenced: peripheral blood. The receptor source for this set is a human donor in a cohort sampled during active COVID-19.

V is TRBV14 and J is TRBJ2-7, with D possibly being TRBD2 (5 bases). V gave up 4 bases and J gave up 3 bases, with 16 bases separating them. CDR1 SGHDN and CDR2 FVKESK come from the germline V gene. This CDR3 contains 15 residues. The CDR3 loop reads CASSLLGLRYYEQYF. In nucleotides, the CDR3 is TGTGCCAGCAGCCTCCTCGGACTCAGATACTACGAGCAGTACTTC.

This rearrangement joins TRBV11-3 to TRBJ2-1; 7 bases fit TRBD1. Unmatched junction bases numbered 6, after V lost 4 bases and J lost 0 bases. This CDR3 has 16 amino acids. Germline V gene data show CDR1 as SGHNT and CDR2 as YENEEA. Here the CDR3 DNA reads TGTGCCAGCAGCTCAGGGGGTTTTGGCTCCTACAATGAGCAGTTCTTC. Protein: CASSSGGFGSYNEQFF.

The chain has TRBV3-1 (or the pseudogene TRBV3-2) and TRBJ2-3, with D possibly matching TRBD1 (5 bases). Trimming stripped 5 bases from V and 7 bases from J, with 10 bases between. The CDR3 sequence is 12 residues long. The germline V gene has CDR1 LGHDT and CDR2 YNNKEL (reference sequence). The CDR3, as DNA: TGTGCCAGCAGCTTCAAGGGGAATACGCAGTATTTT. Protein: CASSFKGNTQYF.

The rearrangement links TRBV7-8 to TRBJ1-1; 7 bases map to TRBD1. V shed 8 bases and J 6 bases; nucleotides not matched to a gene: 9. There are 13 residues in the CDR3. Germline CDR1 and CDR2: SGHVS and FQNEAQ. CDR3 residues: CASRPGGSAEAFF. CDR3 sequence (DNA): TGTGCCAGCCGTCCAGGGGGGTCAGCTGAAGCTTTCTTT.

The chain's CDR3 is CASSIFGGGQNEQYF. In DNA, the CDR3 is TGTGCCAGTAGTATATTCGGCGGGGGGCAGAACGAGCAGTACTTC. V and J are TRBV19 and TRBJ2-7; TRBD2 agrees at 8 bases. From germline, CDR1 is LNHDA and CDR2 SQIVND (reference sequence). V lost 2 bases and J lost 5; bases outside the gene matches: 8. The CDR3 spans 15 residues. The complete variable domain, with remaining parts taken from reference TRBV19 and TRBJ2-7, reads DGGITQSPKYLFRKEGQNVTLSCEQNLNHDAMYWYRQDPGQGLRLIYYSQIVNDFQKGDIAEGYSVSREKKESFPLTVTSAQKNPTAFYLCASSIFGGGQNEQYFGPGTRLTVT.

The gene calls are TRBV12-3 or TRBV12-4 and TRBJ2-1; D is possibly TRBD1 (6 bases). The CDR3 runs 13 residues. Trimming pared 1 base from V and 7 bases from J, leaving 8 bases between. In DNA form, the CDR3 reads TGTGCCAGCAGTTTAGTCCAGGGGAATGAGCAGTTCTTC. Amino acid sequence: CASSLVQGNEQFF.

This chain joins TRBV18 and TRBJ1-6, with D possibly being TRBD1 (6 bases). Deletions cut 2 bases from V and 7 bases from J, with 6 bases between. Germline values: CDR1 KGHSH, CDR2 LQKENI. This CDR3 has 13 residues. DNA for the CDR3: TGTGCCAGCTCACCAGGGGGCAATTCACCCCTCCACTTT. It encodes CASSPGGNSPLHF.

The chain has TRBV19 and TRBJ2-7; 11 bases are a match to TRBD2. With 5 bases clipped from V and 2 bases from J, the junction kept 8 bases outside the gene matches. The CDR3 has 16 residues. Germline CDR1 LNHDA, CDR2 SQIVND (reference sequence). The CDR3 here is CASSGLGTSGTYEQYF. CDR3 bases: TGTGCCAGTAGTGGACTTGGGACTAGCGGTACCTACGAGCAGTACTTC.

The V gene is TRBV6-2 or TRBV6-3, the J gene TRBJ1-6; D is undetermined. The CDR3 consists of 13 residues. The germline gives CDR1 MNHEY, CDR2 SVGEGT. V dropped 2 bases and J dropped 7 bases, with 6 bases sitting between them. CDR3 sequence reads: CASSYIMNSPLHF. The CDR3 region has the DNA TGTGCCAGCAGTTACATTATGAATTCACCCCTCCACTTT.

This sequence joins TRBV7-9 and TRBJ2-7; no clear D gene. The CDR3 is 11 amino acids. The V end lost 3 bases, the J end lost 2 bases, and 2 bases lay between the germline ends. CDR1 is SEHNR and CDR2 is FQNEAQ in the germline V gene (reference sequence). The CDR3 coding sequence is TGTGCCAGCAGCTTCACCTACGAGCAGTACTTC. This translates into CASSFTYEQYF.

The genes are TRBV28 and TRBJ2-7; 8 bases match TRBD1. Per the germline V gene, CDR1 is MDHEN and CDR2 is SYDVKM. CDR3 length: 15 residues. With 1 base clipped from V and 4 bases from J, the junction kept 6 bases outside the gene matches. The CDR3 nucleotides are TGTGCCAGCAGTTTATTCCGGACAGGGTCATACGAGCAGTACTTC. It specifies CASSLFRTGSYEQYF.

The CDR3 reads CASSLGDRASYEQYF. The CDR3 DNA is TGCGCCAGCAGCTTGGGGGACAGGGCCTCCTACGAGCAGTACTTC. This chain joins TRBV5-1 and TRBJ2-7; 9 nucleotides align to TRBD1. This CDR3 has 15 amino acids. From germline, CDR1 is SGHRS and CDR2 YFSETQ. V trimming: 0 bases; J trimming: 0 bases; junction bases outside the gene matches: 1.

The V gene is TRBV7-9, the J gene TRBJ1-1; 10 bases are shared with TRBD1. Germline-derived CDR1 and CDR2 are SEHNR and FQNEAQ (reference sequence). Unmatched junction bases numbered 10, after V lost 5 bases and J lost 7 bases. The CDR3 length is 15 residues. CDR3 bases: TGTGCCAGCAGCGCGCGACAGGGGGCTGGCAATGAAGCTTTCTTT. Translation: CASSARQGAGNEAFF.

This chain joins TRBV18 and TRBJ1-5; 8 bases agree with TRBD1. The J segment lost 5 bases and the V segment lost 6 bases, leaving 3 bases of the junction unmatched. Germline-derived CDR1 and CDR2 are KGHSH and LQKENI. CDR3 size: 13 residues. DNA for the CDR3: TGTGCCAGCTCCCAGGGACAGGATCAGCCCCAGCATTTT. Translated: CASSQGQDQPQHF.

This rearrangement joins TRBV5-1 to TRBJ2-5; TRBD2 matches at 12 bases. In germline, CDR1 is SGHRS, CDR2 YFSETQ. The CDR3 is made up of 17 amino acids. The ends lost 4 bases at V and 5 bases at J; junction bases unmatched: 12. CDR3 residues: CASSLGTSGPKVETQYF. The CDR3 region has the DNA TGCGCCAGCAGCCTCGGGACTAGCGGGCCGAAGGTTGAGACCCAGTACTTC.

The chain couples TRBV11-2 to TRBJ2-7; 8 bases fit TRBD2. The CDR3 extends over 15 amino acids. V trimming: 7 bases; J trimming: 3 bases; junction bases outside the gene matches: 11. Germline CDR1 is SGHAT and CDR2 is FQNNGV. The CDR3 DNA is TGTGCCAGCACCTTCGCAGCGGGAGCCGGCTACGAGCAGTACTTC. Amino acid sequence: CASTFAAGAGYEQYF. Together with reference TRBV11-2 and TRBJ2-7, the CDR3 gives the full variable domain: EAGVAQSPRYKIIEKRQSVAFWCNPISGHATLYWYQQILGQGPKLLIQFQNNGVVDDSQLPKDRFSAERLKGVDSTLKIQPAKLEDSAVYLCASTFAAGAGYEQYFGPGTRLTVT.

This rearrangement joins TRBV30 to TRBJ1-5; TRBD1 agrees at 12 bases. V shed 5 bases and J 4 bases; nucleotides not matched to a gene: 9. Per germline, CDR1 GTSNPN and CDR2 SVGIG (reference sequence). The CDR3 totals 16 residues. The CDR3 region has the DNA TGTGCCTGGTCCGGGACAGGGGGCATGGGTAATCAGCCCCAGCATTTT. Translation gives CAWSGTGGMGNQPQHF.

The chain has TRBV6-5 and TRBJ1-2; TRBD1 aligns across 10 bases. The CDR3 totals 14 residues. Germline V gene data show CDR1 as MNHEY and CDR2 as SVGAGI. V was clipped by 6 bases and J by 6 bases; unmatched bases: 7. CDR3 in amino acids: CASSIRQGADGYTF. CDR3 DNA sequence: TGTGCCAGCAGCATCCGACAGGGGGCCGATGGCTACACCTTC.

Regarding this clone: The germline gene is not matched at one end of the junction; a read error may be the cause. The chain employs TRBV7-7 and TRBJ2-5; 8 bases match TRBD1. The CDR3 length is 15 residues. CDR1 and CDR2 (germline): SSHAT, FNYEAQ (reference sequence). Here the CDR3 reads CASSRIGQGQETQYF. CDR3 DNA: TGTGCTAGCAGCCGAATAGGACAGGGTCAAGAGACCCAGTACTTC.

The CDR3, as DNA: TGTGCCAGCAGTTTATCCAGGGACACTGGAAACACCATATATTTT. Translated, it gives CASSLSRDTGNTIYF. The J gene is TRBJ1-3, the V gene TRBV28; the D gene is possibly TRBD1 (6 bases). The CDR3 sequence is 15 residues long. Germline V gives CDR1 MDHEN, CDR2 SYDVKM. The germline V and J ends were trimmed by 1 base and 2 bases, with 9 bases remaining between them. The variable domain in full, with the rest retrieved from reference TRBV28 and TRBJ1-3, is DVKVTQSSRYLVKRTGEKVFLECVQDMDHENMFWYRQDPGLGLRLIYFSYDVKMKEKGDIPEGYSVSREKKERFSLILESASTNQTSMYLCASSLSRDTGNTIYFGEGSWLTVV.

This clone was recorded once. The chain recombines TRBV6-2 or TRBV6-3 with TRBJ1-1; D is possibly TRBD1 (5 bases). The CDR3 is made up of 12 amino acids. Deletions cut 5 bases from V and 6 bases from J, with 10 bases between. Germline V gene data show CDR1 as MNHEY and CDR2 as SVGEGT. The DNA for the CDR3 is TGTGCCAGCAGTGCGACCAGGGCTGAAGCTTTCTTT. Residues: CASSATRAEAFF.

The chain carries TRBV5-1 and TRBJ1-4, with D possibly matching TRBD1 (6 bases). CDR3 length equals 15 residues. The V gene's germline CDR1 is SGHRS and CDR2 YFSETQ. V was clipped by 0 bases and J by 0 bases, with 6 bases between them. The CDR3 sequence is CASSLDRATNEKLFF. The DNA of the CDR3 is TGCGCCAGCAGCTTGGACAGGGCAACTAATGAAAAACTGTTTTTT.

A remark on this clone: The junction departs from germline at one end; a sequencing error may be responsible. This sequence joins TRBV5-1 and TRBJ2-7; D is perhaps TRBD1 or TRBD2 (7 bases each). The germline V gene encodes CDR1 SGHRS and CDR2 YFSETQ. This CDR3 has 14 residues. For the CDR3, the DNA is TGCGCCCGCAGGGGGGGGGTGGGGCCCTACGAGCAGTACTTC. This gives the protein CARRGGVGPYEQYF.

The chain combines TRBV9 with TRBJ2-3; D is possibly TRBD2 (6 bases). The CDR3 contains 14 residues. Germline lookup yields CDR1 SGDLS and CDR2 YYNGEE. The V end lost 4 bases, the J end lost 1 base, and 10 bases lay between the germline ends. CDR3 sequence reads: CASSRDSRTDTQYF. CDR3 nucleotides: TGTGCCAGCAGCCGGGACTCTCGCACAGATACGCAGTATTTT.

This clone was found once. The V call is TRBV18, the J call TRBJ2-2; TRBD1 matches 9 bases. V gave up 6 bases and J gave up 0 bases; unmatched junction bases: 2. Germline loops: CDR1 KGHSH, CDR2 LQKENI. The CDR3 has 15 residues. The CDR3 coding sequence is TGTGCCAGCTCCCGACAGGGGGCGAACACCGGGGAGCTGTTTTTT. As protein: CASSRQGANTGELFF.

This chain connects TRBV18 to TRBJ2-7, with D tentatively TRBD2 (6 bases). Trimming left V 2 bases short and J 1 base short, with 9 bases between. The germline V gene encodes CDR1 KGHSH and CDR2 LQKENI. This CDR3 contains 14 residues. CDR3 protein: CASSPSGGSYEQYF. CDR3 in DNA: TGTGCCAGCTCACCATCCGGGGGATCCTACGAGCAGTACTTC.

This chain uses TRBV19 with TRBJ2-5; 7 nucleotides agree with TRBD1. V was clipped by 5 bases and J by 3 bases; unmatched bases: 6. Looked up from germline, CDR1 is LNHDA and CDR2 is SQIVND (reference sequence). There are 14 residues in the CDR3. DNA for the CDR3: TGTGCCAGTAGTCCCAACAGGGGTAAAGAGACCCAGTACTTC. It codes for CASSPNRGKETQYF.